This T cell receptor (beta chain) appears in the sequencing data of a study of T-cell memory formation after mild COVID-19 listed by TCRdb under 2021. Background for the entire study: TCR sequence clusters from the two donors were found to be largely donor specific. In a couple of donors, T-cell clones that expanded and contracted after mild COVID-19 were tracked by sequencing TCRalpha and TCRbeta repertoires over time. Two young, previously healthy adult volunteers made up the cohort, one male and one female.

PBMCs were isolated by Ficoll-Paque density gradient centrifugation. In its sample, this clonotype was seen a few times. Its cognate antigen has yet to be identified. Base qualities are not recorded, but no much larger clone differs from it by a single base. Points the paper makes about the study in general: Clones contracting from day 15 to 85 had balanced CD4/CD8 phenotypes, while a second wave expanding from day 15 to 37 was biased towards CD4+. The study covered only a couple of mild cases, and larger cohorts including severe cases with pre-infection samples were considered necessary. Contracting CD4+ clones turned up mainly in the CM and EM memory subsets, whereas EMRA was where CD8+ clones were enriched. The second-wave clones that peaked on day 37 were not confirmed to be SARS-CoV-2 specific. Some responding clones were found in pre-infection memory, which suggests that pre-existing cross-reactive memory T cells took part in the SARS-CoV-2 response.

The sequencer listed for this sample is Illumina NovaSeq 6000. TCRalpha and TCRbeta cDNA libraries were built by 5'RACE with constant-segment primers, adding sample barcodes and unique molecular identifiers. Trizol reagent was used to extract RNA from every sample. Amplification of the libraries took two PCR steps, and the second step added a second sample barcode plus Illumina TruSeq adapters. Libraries were sequenced on an Illumina NovaSeq with 2 x 150 bp paired-end reads. The paper's data handling went like this. Reads were demultiplexed and collapsed into UMI-guided consensus sequences with migec v1.2.7. Using mixcr v2.1.11, UMI consensuses were aligned to TRA and TRB V and J templates and then assembled into clonotypes. A clonotype was counted as expanded or contracted only when both edgeR and NoisET called the clonotype significant, with the noise models trained on biological replicates. For edgeR calls, the thresholds were a false discovery rate-adjusted p below 0.01 and a log2 fold-change of 1. As an exploratory analysis of dynamics, PCA with hierarchical clustering was applied to max-normalized trajectories of the 1000 most abundant clonotypes. Each responding clone was given a CD4 or CD8 phenotype based on the CD4+ and CD8+ repertoires, which had been sequenced separately. TCRdb trimmed the raw reads at Q25, called clones with MiXCR and kept productive beta chains. Every entry covers one CDR3 protein and lists the most common genes and DNA from its rows. These V and J calls derive from TCRdb rather than the authors' analysis. The sample table records about 390,000 distinct CDR3 sequences; roughly 21% of these occur just once. Approximately 12% of the sample belongs to the ten largest clones.

Unmatched junction bases come to 12, with V trimmed by 4 bases and J by 5 bases. CDR3 length: 16 amino acids, cysteine to phenylalanine. Only the CDR3 portion is preserved as DNA: 48 bases, with reading frame beginning at the first base. Reading the germline V gene (reference sequence) gives CDR1 LGHDT and CDR2 YNNKEL. Sequenced: PBMCs or a T cell subset sorted from them (not recorded which). The clonotype was recovered from an adult woman who had mild COVID-19 (a few samples of this study predate the infection). The sample titles of this study are shuffled in the database, so cell type and time point are left out; the donor was told from shared clones. The chain employs TRBV3-1 and TRBJ2-5; 8 junctional bases match TRBD2. The CDR3 is CASSPGRGRRTETQYF. At the DNA level, the sequence is TGTGCCAGCAGCCCCGGGAGGGGCAGGCGCACGGAGACCCAGTACTTC.